Listed here is a single T cell receptor beta chain. The ends lost 2 bases at V and 1 base at J; junction bases unmatched: 1. The CDR3 covers 14 residues. Germline values: CDR1 SGHRS, CDR2 YFSETQ. The data derive from a study of blood T cell repertoires in COVID-19. Overall study: COVID-19 samples from acute and convalescent phases originated in the United States, Italy and Spain. PBMCs, B-cell-depleted T cells, or T cells were the source of the cDNA or gDNA that made up the material.

Authors' processing steps: Scientists estimated how many nucleated cells there were by amplifying reference gene primers. Sequencing was performed with immunoSEQ multiplex PCR; in TCRdb, only in-frame clones are kept and a portion is missing. V and J calls and clone size come straight from that table; D and trimming were deduced from the DNA. The profile shows roughly 200,000 clones, around 84% of them singletons. The receptor was isolated from a human donor in a cohort sampled during active COVID-19. This chain links TRBV5-1 with TRBJ2-3; 7 bases are shared with TRBD1. Sequencing used peripheral blood. As DNA, the CDR3 is TGCGCCAGCAGCTTACAGGGGCGCACAGATACGCAGTATTTT. Its translation: CASSLQGRTDTQYF.